The rows below give T cell receptor beta chains drawn from one sample of a study of early T cells in non-severe SARS-CoV-2 infection. TCRdb independently ran MiXCR on the 5' RACE reads; one entry per CDR3 protein. The repertoire consists of 70,000 to 90,000 distinct CDR3 sequences, with more than 12% occurring once and the leading ten covering around 5.8%. Sequencing was done on a sample of whole blood. The origin of the receptors is an adult who was a healthcare worker with PCR-confirmed SARS-CoV-2 infection or an uninfected control (not recorded which). The CDR3 runs from the conserved cysteine through the conserved F or W. The order of the fields is clone size, V gene, J gene, D gene, CDR3 DNA, CDR3 protein. The D gene is left open where the match is weak. Size is omitted from some rows. Given values are once, few, many or a class for expanded clones.

>.|TRBV11-2|TRBJ2-3|.
TGTGCCAGCAGCACAAGACAGGTGGGCGGTAGCACAGATACGCAGTATTTT
CASSTRQVGGSTDTQYF
>.|TRBV28|TRBJ1-1|.
TGTGCCAGCATTGTTGGGACTGAAGCTTTCTTT
CASIVGTEAFF
>.|TRBV5-6|TRBJ2-7|.
TGTGCCAGCAGCGACGGGATTTCCTACGAGCAGTACTTC
CASSDGISYEQYF
>few|TRBV11-3|TRBJ2-1|.
TGTGCCAGCAGCTTAGATTCCTTTCGTTGGGGGGAGCAGTTCTTC
CASSLDSFRWGEQFF
>.|TRBV7-9|TRBJ2-3|.
TGTGCCAGCAGCTTATGGGTCAGCACAGATACGCAGTATTTT
CASSLWVSTDTQYF
>.|TRBV6-2/TRBV6-3|TRBJ2-1|TRBD2
TGTGCCAGCAGTTACCTCTCCCCAGGTCGACTAGCGGGAGCGCTTGAGCAGTTCTTC
CASSYLSPGRLAGALEQFF
>few|TRBV7-2|TRBJ2-7|.
TGTGCCAGCAGCTCCCCGGCTCGTCACGAGCAGTACTTC
CASSSPARHEQYF
>few|TRBV5-6|TRBJ2-7|.
TGTGCCAGCAGCTTCAGACAGTATTCCTACGAGCAGTACTTC
CASSFRQYSYEQYF
>few|TRBV19|TRBJ2-3|TRBD2
TGTGCCAGTAGTCTCGGGCTAGCGGGAGACGCACATACGCAGTATTTT
CASSLGLAGDAHTQYF
>few|TRBV21-1|TRBJ1-2|.
TGTGCCAGCAGCGAACAACCCAGAACAACCTATGGCTACACCTTC
CASSEQPRTTYGYTF
>.|TRBV12-3/TRBV12-4|TRBJ2-3|TRBD1
TGTGCCAGCAGTCCTCCCGGGACAGGGGAGGATACGCAGTATTTT
CASSPPGTGEDTQYF
>many|TRBV11-2|TRBJ2-2|.
TGTGCCAGCAGCTCCCCCCGATCGGGATTCTCCGGGGAGCTGTTTTTT
CASSSPRSGFSGELFF